These T cell receptor beta chains were read from a single sample in a study of blood T cell repertoires in COVID-19. TCRdb's table, derived via immunoSEQ multiplex PCR, lists solely in-frame clones and lacks some. The sample lists 210,000 or so clones; 65% to 90% were seen once. The sample consisted of PBMCs or T cells enriched from blood (not recorded which). These receptors originate from a woman between 50 and 59 years old with acute COVID-19. Both conserved end residues are trimmed from each CDR3. D genes are given only for firm matches.

v_call	j_call	d_call	cdr3_aa
TRBV7-9	TRBJ1-1	NA	ASSSWANTEAF
TRBV23-1	TRBJ2-7	TRBD1	ASSPGGTGGLEQY
TRBV24-1	TRBJ2-2	NA	ATSAITGVATGELF
TRBV6-2/TRBV6-3	TRBJ2-7	NA	ASSYSGVANYEQY
TRBV9	TRBJ2-5	NA	ASSVRGQLPPQETQY
TRBV15	TRBJ2-5	TRBD1	ATSREQQGDGTQY
TRBV5-1	TRBJ1-5	NA	ASSLEPAGNQPQH
TRBV6-2/TRBV6-3	TRBJ1-5	TRBD1	ASSSGTALSNQPQH
TRBV30	TRBJ1-1	NA	AWDSNSPNTEAF
TRBV11-2	TRBJ2-7	TRBD2	ASSSMTGTSGYEQY
TRBV5-1	TRBJ1-2	NA	ASSLAGGGVNYGYT
TRBV7-9	TRBJ1-5	TRBD1	ASSLGTANQPQH
TRBV28	TRBJ1-1	TRBD1	ASSFLQGTRWTEAF
TRBV12-5	TRBJ2-7	NA	ASGRYGVSVLYEQY
TRBV9	TRBJ2-4	TRBD1	ASSPGQGVGNIQY
TRBV7-8	TRBJ1-1	NA	ASSKDSMNTEAF
TRBV5-1	TRBJ2-1	NA	ASSRVQGGALYNEQF
TRBV19	TRBJ1-2	TRBD1	ASGNETGSRGYT
TRBV5-1	TRBJ1-4	NA	ASSPGHESATNEKLF
TRBV11-2	TRBJ2-2	TRBD2	ASSSSGGRTGELF
TRBV7-2	TRBJ1-1	NA	ASSSFPNTEAF
TRBV14	TRBJ2-7	TRBD1	ASSLGQGRAYEQY
TRBV19	TRBJ2-7	TRBD2	ASSRRTSGGARRNEQY
TRBV7-2	TRBJ2-2	NA	ASSPSTRNTGELF
TRBV11-2	TRBJ2-1	NA	ASSFFMIQEQF
TRBV5-6	TRBJ2-3	NA	ASSLRYRETDTQY